These 8 T cell receptor beta chains were sequenced from one sample in a study of blood T cell repertoires in COVID-19. Assay used: immunoSEQ multiplex PCR; TCRdb lists only in-frame clones, some missing. In the table there are about 370,000 clones, roughly 91% of which are singletons. The material sequenced was PBMCs or T cells enriched from blood (not recorded which). These receptors came from a woman aged 25 to 39 who had recovered from COVID-19.

The V call is TRBV4-2, the J call TRBJ1-2; 9 nucleotides align to TRBD1. CDR1 LGHNA and CDR2 YNFKEQ come from the germline V gene. Unmatched junction bases numbered 15, after V lost 0 bases and J lost 4 bases. This CDR3 has 19 amino acids. The CDR3 sequence: CASSQEVALGGQGVYGYTF. Written as DNA, the CDR3 is TGTGCCAGCAGCCAAGAGGTAGCTCTTGGGGGACAGGGAGTCTATGGCTACACCTTC.

The V call is TRBV30, the J call TRBJ1-2, with no clear D. Germline-derived CDR1 and CDR2 are GTSNPN and SVGIG (reference sequence). V was pared by 4 bases and J by 6 bases, with 9 bases between. The length of the CDR3 is 11 residues. In DNA form, the CDR3 reads TGTGCCTGGACTGGGCTGGATGGCTACACCTTC. Protein product: CAWTGLDGYTF.

The chain has TRBV9 and TRBJ1-3; D gene uncertain. CDR3 length: 15 residues. Germline assignment: CDR1 SGDLS and CDR2 YYNGEE. The V end was cut by 0 bases, the J end by 0 bases, with 7 bases between. CDR3 region: CASSVGQHSGNTIYF. The DNA of the CDR3 is TGTGCCAGCAGCGTAGGACAACACTCTGGAAACACCATATATTTT.

The CDR3 protein is CASSPRQGESIQYF. The CDR3, as DNA: TGCGCCAGCAGCCCAAGACAGGGTGAGAGCATTCAGTACTTC. The rearrangement links TRBV5-1 to TRBJ2-4, with 7 bases matching TRBD1. The CDR3 contains 14 residues. Germline assignment: CDR1 SGHRS and CDR2 YFSETQ. Trimming removed 4 bases from V and 9 bases from J; junction bases left unmatched: 10.

The V call is TRBV11-2, the J call TRBJ2-7; possible D gene TRBD2, 6 bases. The CDR3 spans 13 residues. The germline V gene has CDR1 SGHAT and CDR2 FQNNGV. Trimming pared 3 bases from V and 3 bases from J, leaving 9 bases between. In nucleotides, the CDR3 is TGTGCCAGCAGCTTCCCTAGCGACTACGAGCAGTACTTC. This encodes CASSFPSDYEQYF. Supplemented by reference TRBV11-2 and TRBJ2-7, the full variable domain reads EAGVAQSPRYKIIEKRQSVAFWCNPISGHATLYWYQQILGQGPKLLIQFQNNGVVDDSQLPKDRFSAERLKGVDSTLKIQPAKLEDSAVYLCASSFPSDYEQYFGPGTRLTVT.

The chain joins TRBV7-8 to TRBJ1-1; D is possibly TRBD1 (5 bases). Trimming left V 5 bases short and J 0 bases short, with 22 bases between. Germline loops: CDR1 SGHVS, CDR2 FQNEAQ. The CDR3 has 18 residues. The CDR3 is CASSVIAGFLSMNTEAFF. The CDR3 nucleotides are TGTGCCAGCAGCGTCATTGCAGGGTTTTTGAGCATGAACACTGAAGCTTTCTTT.

This clone came up once. The V call is TRBV4-1, the J call TRBJ2-3; the D gene is possibly TRBD1 (5 bases). V was clipped by 3 bases and J by 7 bases, with 11 bases between them. The CDR3 consists of 13 residues. Germline CDR1 and CDR2: MGHRA and YSYEKL. The CDR3 region has the DNA TGCGCCAGCAGCCACGCGAAGGACAATACGCAGTATTTT. It is translated as CASSHAKDNTQYF.

The chain joins TRBV12-3 or TRBV12-4 to TRBJ1-4, with D unclear. Trimming removed 3 bases at V and 7 bases at J, with 9 bases between. The CDR3 has 13 residues. For the CDR3, the DNA is TGTGCCAGCAGTTTGGTGGTCGGTGAAAAACTGTTTTTT. Residues: CASSLVVGEKLFF.